Presented here are 9 T cell receptor beta chains from one specimen sequenced in a study of monozygotic twins with inflammatory bowel disease. TCRdb re-called the 5' RACE reads, yielding one record per CDR3 amino acid sequence without DNA. The ten most abundant clones cover roughly 1.2% of a sample with over 120,000 distinct CDR3 sequences. The sequenced sample consisted of blood. The receptors derive from a human donor with ulcerative colitis or Crohn's disease, or a healthy co-twin of an affected twin (not recorded which).

The rearrangement joins TRBV6-5 to TRBJ1-3. The CDR3 runs 14 residues. Germline CDR1 MNHEY, CDR2 SVGAGI. CDR3 residues: CASSSDAAGNTIYF.

The genes are TRBV24-1 and TRBJ1-2; TCRdb returns TRBD1, unconfirmable since there is no DNA. The germline V gene encodes CDR1 KGHDR and CDR2 SFDVKD. The CDR3 runs to 14 residues. The CDR3 region is CATSGPLDSYGYTF.

The chain recombines TRBV28 with TRBJ2-5; checking the TCRdb D call of TRBD1 is not possible without DNA. The CDR3 is made up of 15 amino acids. The germline V gene encodes CDR1 MDHEN and CDR2 SYDVKM. CDR3 region: CASSSPGTVQETQYF.

The genes are TRBV19 and TRBJ2-7; with no DNA, the TCRdb D assignment of TRBD2 cannot be verified. The CDR3 spans 16 residues. Germline V CDR1 and CDR2: LNHDA, SQIVND (reference sequence). The CDR3 is CASSPRGGVYSYEQYF.

The V and J genes are TRBV2 and TRBJ2-5; TCRdb outputs TRBD2, but without DNA this stays unchecked. The V gene's germline CDR1 is SNHLY and CDR2 FYNNEI. This CDR3 comprises 13 residues. This CDR3 reads CASRVLYQETQYF.

This chain links TRBV15 with TRBJ1-2. This CDR3 contains 15 residues. Germline CDR1 LNHNV, CDR2 YYDKDF (reference sequence). CDR3: CATSREPTSADGYTF.

The rearrangement links TRBV14 to TRBJ2-5; TCRdb's D call, TRBD2, is unchecked because there is no DNA. CDR1 SGHDN and CDR2 FVKESK come from the germline V gene. The CDR3 is made up of 15 amino acids. CDR3: CASSQVGGRQETQYF.

V gene TRBV7-2 combines with J gene TRBJ2-2; the D call from TCRdb, TRBD1, cannot be confirmed without DNA. The CDR3 runs 12 residues. Looked up from germline, CDR1 is SGHTA and CDR2 is FQGNSA. This chain's CDR3 is CASSLVGRELFF. Supplemented by reference TRBV7-2 and TRBJ2-2, the full variable domain reads GAGVSQSPSNKVTEKGKDVELRCDPISGHTALYWYRQSLGQGLEFLIYFQGNSAPDKSGLPSDRFSAERTGGSVSTLTIQRTQQEDSAVYLCASSLVGRELFFGEGSRLTVL.

The chain uses TRBV20-1 and TRBJ2-1; TCRdb proposes TRBD1, but this gene call is untestable without DNA. The length of the CDR3 is 14 residues. The germline V gene has CDR1 DFQATT and CDR2 SNEGSKA (reference sequence). The CDR3 spells CSARDRDRGDEQFF.